The next 22 T cell receptor beta chains were all read from a single sample in a study of CD8+ T cells in alopecia areata. Lesional scalp punch biopsies and peripheral blood came from alopecia areata patients. Following extraction, RNA underwent reverse transcription to cDNA, which served as the sequencing template. TCRdb's copy holds only in-frame clones and misses some; the assay was immunoSEQ multiplex PCR. The sample holds 5,700 or so clones, approximately 60% seen once. Here the sequenced sample was skin, taken at week 0. The receptors here all came from a human donor with alopecia areata.

The J gene is TRBJ2-1, the V gene TRBV11-2; no definite D call. This CDR3 has 14 amino acids. The V end was cut by 2 bases, the J end by 4 bases, with 9 bases between. Germline assignment: CDR1 SGHAT and CDR2 FQNNGV. This chain's CDR3 is CASSLIAVYNEQFF. The DNA for the CDR3 is TGTGCCAGCAGCTTAATCGCGGTGTACAATGAGCAGTTCTTC.

J is TRBJ1-3 and V is TRBV30, with a weak D call TRBD1 (5 bases). V was clipped by 3 bases and J by 2 bases, with 17 bases between them. The CDR3 is made up of 16 amino acids. Germline V gene lookup returns CDR1 GTSNPN and CDR2 SVGIG (reference sequence). The CDR3: CAWRLGAGLAGNTIYF. The DNA of the CDR3 is TGTGCCTGGAGACTTGGGGCGGGTTTGGCTGGAAACACCATATATTTT.

The rearrangement uses TRBV11-3 and TRBJ1-1; perhaps TRBD1 as D (6 bases). Germline assignment: CDR1 SGHNT and CDR2 YENEEA. This CDR3 has 17 amino acids. V dropped 0 bases and J dropped 4 bases, with 18 bases sitting between them. The CDR3 DNA reads TGTGCCAGCAGCTTAGATTTGTGGGGGGCGCGGGGCACTGAAGCTTTCTTT. It encodes CASSLDLWGARGTEAFF.

This clone was seen only a few times. This rearrangement joins TRBV7-9 to TRBJ2-3; possibly TRBD1 for D (5 bases). The CDR3 runs 16 residues. Deletions cut 2 bases from V and 1 base from J, with 13 bases between. The germline gives CDR1 SEHNR, CDR2 FQNEAQ (reference sequence). CDR3 region: CASSLNWQGRTDTQYF. The CDR3 region has the DNA TGTGCCAGCAGCTTAAATTGGCAGGGTCGCACAGATACGCAGTATTTT.

This chain connects TRBV6-1 to TRBJ2-1, with D tentatively TRBD1 (6 bases). The CDR3 is 15 amino acids. Germline-derived CDR1 and CDR2 are MNHNS and SASEGT. V was pared by 1 base and J by 13 bases, with 20 bases between. CDR3 loop: CASSEVWGPQGSQFF. The DNA for the CDR3 is TGTGCCAGCAGTGAAGTCTGGGGACCACAGGGTAGCCAGTTCTTC.

The V call is TRBV7-9, the J call TRBJ1-1, with 7 positions matching TRBD1. The CDR3 totals 15 residues. Germline-derived CDR1 and CDR2 are SEHNR and FQNEAQ (reference sequence). Trimming took 0 bases from V and 9 from J; bases not matched to a gene: 10. Written as DNA, the CDR3 is TGTGCCAGCAGCTTAGCTAGGGGGCCGGGGCAGCAAGCTTTCTTT. Its protein product is CASSLARGPGQQAFF.

This clone ranks as medium-sized. The chain is built from TRBV5-1 and TRBJ1-2, with TRBD1 as a possible D gene (5 bases). CDR3 length equals 13 residues. V lost 2 bases and J 4 bases, leaving 9 bases between the germline ends. CDR1 is SGHRS and CDR2 is YFSETQ in the germline V gene. CDR3 region: CASSFGTGYGYTF. The CDR3 DNA reads as TGCGCCAGCAGCTTTGGAACAGGCTATGGCTACACCTTC.

As concerns this clone: A far larger clone is only one base removed, so a read error is likely. The chain recombines TRBV6-5 with TRBJ2-1; D is ambiguous. The CDR3 is 14 residues long. Per germline, CDR1 MNHEY and CDR2 SVGAGI. Deletions cut 0 bases from V and 7 bases from J, with 10 bases between. CDR3 DNA: TGTGCCAGCAGTTACTCGGGCAGTGTGAATGAGCAGTTCTTC. Protein product: CASSYSGSVNEQFF.

V usage is TRBV19 and J usage is TRBJ1-5; D unresolved. The germline gives CDR1 LNHDA, CDR2 SQIVND (reference sequence). The CDR3 runs 12 residues. The CDR3 sequence is CGVGVGNQPQHF. As DNA, the CDR3 is TGTGGGGTTGGGGTTGGGAATCAGCCCCAGCATTTT. Variable domain in full (rest from reference TRBV19 and TRBJ1-5): DGGITQSPKYLFRKEGQNVTLSCEQNLNHDAMYWYRQDPGQGLRLIYYSQIVNDFQKGDIAEGYSVSREKKESFPLTVTSAQKNPTAFYLCGVGVGNQPQHFGDGTRLSIL.

In this sample, this clone turned up a few times. The chain employs TRBV2 and TRBJ2-7; possibly TRBD2 for D (6 bases). The CDR3 covers 14 residues. V lost 6 bases, J lost 4 bases, and 16 bases lay in between. Germline lookup yields CDR1 SNHLY and CDR2 FYNNEI. The CDR3, as DNA: TGTGCCAGCAGAACCCCGGGGAGGTCGTACGAGCAGTACTTC. Encoded protein: CASRTPGRSYEQYF. Looking up the rest from reference TRBV2 and TRBJ2-7 gives the full variable domain: EPEVTQTPSHQVTQMGQEVILRCVPISNHLYFYWYRQILGQKVEFLVSFYNNEISEKSEIFDDQFSVERPDGSNFTLKIRSTKLEDSAMYFCASRTPGRSYEQYFGPGTRLTVT.

This rearrangement joins TRBV6-5 to TRBJ2-5; TRBD2 is a possible D gene (6 bases). Germline V gene sequence: CDR1 MNHEY, CDR2 SVGAGI. The CDR3 totals 13 residues. Deletions cut 6 bases from V and 1 base from J, with 9 bases between. The CDR3 here is CASSQGLQETQYF. The CDR3 nucleotides read TGTGCCAGCAGCCAGGGACTCCAAGAGACCCAGTACTTC.

The gene calls are TRBV6-1 and TRBJ2-4; D is unclear. The CDR3 is 18 amino acids. Germline V gene data show CDR1 as MNHNS and CDR2 as SASEGT. The V gene lost 1 base and the J gene lost 1 base, with 17 bases spanning the gap. The CDR3, as DNA: TGTGCCAGCAGTGAAGTTACAGAATGGAATTATGCCAAAAACATTCAGTACTTC. It codes for CASSEVTEWNYAKNIQYF.

This clone was recorded a few times. The chain employs TRBV5-1 and TRBJ2-1, with D tentatively TRBD2 (5 bases). In germline, CDR1 is SGHRS, CDR2 YFSETQ. Trimming cost V 4 bases and J 6 bases, with 11 bases left between them. CDR3 length: 13 residues. The CDR3 DNA follows: TGCGCCAGCAGCGAGGGCGGGCTCAATGAGCAGTTCTTC. Protein sequence: CASSEGGLNEQFF.

V is TRBV11-2 and J is TRBJ2-5; no firm D call. Germline lookup yields CDR1 SGHAT and CDR2 FQNNGV. The length of the CDR3 is 14 residues. With 3 bases removed from V and 3 bases from J, the gap between germline ends came to 11 bases. DNA for the CDR3: TGTGCCAGCAGCTTCCTCAGTCCAGAAGAGACCCAGTACTTC. Translated, it gives CASSFLSPEETQYF.

The chain carries TRBV27 and TRBJ1-2, with D tentatively TRBD1 (5 bases). The germline CDR1 and CDR2 sequences are MNHEY and SMNVEV (reference sequence). The V end lost 5 bases, the J end lost 4 bases, and 14 bases lay between the germline ends. The CDR3 spans 14 residues. The CDR3 sequence: CASSTFGGSYGYTF. The CDR3 region has the DNA TGTGCCAGCAGTACTTTTGGGGGTTCCTATGGCTACACCTTC.

This clone was recorded only once. The rearrangement links TRBV29-1 to TRBJ2-1; maybe TRBD2 (5 bases). Per the germline V gene, CDR1 is SQVTM and CDR2 is ANQGSEA. V was pared by 4 bases and J by 6 bases, with 16 bases between. The CDR3 has 14 residues. For the CDR3, the DNA is TGCAGCGTTGGGAGCCAGACTACGGCCAATGAGCAGTTCTTC. Amino acids: CSVGSQTTANEQFF.

The J gene is TRBJ2-7, the V gene TRBV19; D not certain. Germline V gene sequence: CDR1 LNHDA, CDR2 SQIVND (reference sequence). This CDR3 comprises 13 residues. The V and J ends lost 3 bases and 4 bases respectively, with 10 bases between them. This CDR3 is CASSMRGPYEQYF. CDR3 in DNA: TGTGCCAGTAGTATGCGCGGTCCGTACGAGCAGTACTTC.

This clone turned up a few times. This sequence joins TRBV29-1 and TRBJ2-7, with TRBD1 matching 8 bases. V was pared by 4 bases and J by 5 bases, with 13 bases of the junction left unmatched. Germline V lookup: CDR1 SQVTM, CDR2 ANQGSEA. CDR3 length equals 15 residues. In DNA, the CDR3 is TGCAGCGTTGGCCCTCCAGGGGGCAGGGGACACGAGCAGTACTTC. This codes for CSVGPPGGRGHEQYF.

The chain combines TRBV28 with TRBJ1-1; TRBD1 aligns across 7 bases. This CDR3 has 16 amino acids. Trimming at V came to 8 bases and at J to 3 bases, leaving 15 bases not matched to a gene. Germline-derived CDR1 and CDR2 are MDHEN and SYDVKM. The CDR3 region is CASGLLPGGGDTEAFF. CDR3 sequence (DNA): TGTGCCAGCGGTCTGTTACCAGGGGGTGGGGACACTGAAGCTTTCTTT.

In its sample, this clone was seen a few times. The chain couples TRBV7-9 to TRBJ2-7; D is possibly TRBD1 (6 bases). V dropped 5 bases and J dropped 3 bases, with 14 bases sitting between them. CDR3 length equals 14 residues. Germline CDR1 is SEHNR and CDR2 is FQNEAQ (reference sequence). The CDR3 sequence: CASSPRDRIYEQYF. DNA of the CDR3: TGTGCCAGCAGCCCCCGAGACAGGATCTACGAGCAGTACTTC.

The table lists this clone with a few counts. The V and J genes are TRBV6-1 and TRBJ2-7, with 7 bases lining up with TRBD2. Germline CDR1 reads MNHNS; CDR2 reads SASEGT. There are 14 residues in the CDR3. Trimming at V came to 8 bases and at J to 0 bases, leaving 7 bases not matched to a gene. Here the CDR3 reads CASGVSGGSYEQYF. The DNA of the CDR3 is TGTGCCAGCGGGGTTTCGGGGGGCTCCTACGAGCAGTACTTC.

The chain is built from TRBV6-5 and TRBJ2-5; possibly TRBD1 for D (6 bases). The CDR3 totals 15 residues. Between the trimmed V and J ends, which lost 5 bases and 5 bases, there was a span of 18 bases. Germline V gives CDR1 MNHEY, CDR2 SVGAGI. For the CDR3, the DNA is TGTGCCAGCAGTCCGGGACACTCCTGGCGGGAGACCCAGTACTTC. Translated: CASSPGHSWRETQYF.